This T cell receptor (beta chain) was identified during a study of blood T cell repertoires in COVID-19 (dated by TCRdb to 2018 to 2021). Context from the whole study: The collaborator samples originated in the United States, Italy and Spain and spanned the acute and convalescent phases of COVID-19. The material from the prospective study consisted of cDNA or gDNA derived from T cells, B-cell-depleted T cells, or PBMCs. Subjects who had been exposed to COVID-19, were actively infected with it, or had recovered from it provided the deeply sampled blood TCRbeta repertoires that made up the dataset. The repertoires were released in a freely available public database meant as a resource for research on the immune response to SARS-CoV-2. Samples were obtained from the ongoing ImmuneRACE study (first 160 participants) and from 1,200 or so subjects provided by 6 global collaborators. The sample metadata nearly always contained a de-identified subject ID, COVID-19 status, age in years and sex. Where available, HLA class I and class II types were obtained from metadata supplied by the sample provider rather than from assay-based typing.

In the germline V gene, CDR1 corresponds to SGHRS and CDR2 to YFSETQ. V sheds 5 bases and J sheds 3 bases, leaving 12 bases between their ends. Including the terminal cysteine and phenylalanine, the CDR3 comprises 13 residues. The retained sequence is limited to the CDR3, 39 bases, with the frame set at the first base. The collaborating institutions used their own protocols to collect whole blood in K2EDTA tubes. For TCRbeta analysis, collaborator samples were shipped as frozen whole blood, as isolated PBMCs, or as DNA extracted from either sample type. Results and caveats for the whole study, not just this receptor: The amount of clinical and demographic metadata varied by source and participant and was provided uncurated.

TCRbeta CDR3 regions were amplified from genomic DNA using the immunoSEQ Assay, a bias-controlled multiplex PCR. Per the source publication's procedure: The number of nucleated cells in each sample was estimated by amplification of reference gene primers within the assay. To quantify the absolute abundance of each unique TCRbeta CDR3 rearrangement, sequence reads were collapsed and filtered. For each sample, productive Simpson clonality was calculated as the square root of Simpson's diversity index over productive rearrangements. The table comes from immuneACCESS by way of TCRdb, which keeps in-frame sequences with V and J called. Part of the clones is missing from these tables; in studies checked, under half for an unresolved V gene and the rest for unknown reasons. Clonal size and the V and J genes are those of that table, whereas D and trimming came from the DNA. The sample table lists about 200,000 clones, about 79% of them with a count of one. The top ten clones comprise approximately 13% of the sample.

Note on this clone: Its cognate antigen has yet to be identified. Base qualities were left out, and no much larger clone turns up one base away.

Source material: peripheral blood. The V and J genes are TRBV5-1 and TRBJ2-7, with a tentative D gene TRBD2 over 6 matching bases. The receptor's source is a human donor in a cohort sampled during active COVID-19. The DNA sequence is as follows: TGCGCCAGCAGGTTAGGGACTGACTACGAGCAGTACTTC. Translated, this gives CASRLGTDYEQYF.